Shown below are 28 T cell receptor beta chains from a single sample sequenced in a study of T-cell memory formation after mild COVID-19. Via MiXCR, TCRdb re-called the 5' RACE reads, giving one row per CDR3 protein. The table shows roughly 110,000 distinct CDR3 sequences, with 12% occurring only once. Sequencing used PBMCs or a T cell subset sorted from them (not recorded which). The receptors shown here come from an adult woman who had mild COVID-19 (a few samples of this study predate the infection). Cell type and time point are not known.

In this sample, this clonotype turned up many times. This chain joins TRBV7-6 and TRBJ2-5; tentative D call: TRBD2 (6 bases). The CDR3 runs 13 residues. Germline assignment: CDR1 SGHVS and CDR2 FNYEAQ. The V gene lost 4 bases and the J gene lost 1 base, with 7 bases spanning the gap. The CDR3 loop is CASSWGLQETQYF. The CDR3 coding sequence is TGTGCCAGCAGCTGGGGACTCCAAGAGACCCAGTACTTC.

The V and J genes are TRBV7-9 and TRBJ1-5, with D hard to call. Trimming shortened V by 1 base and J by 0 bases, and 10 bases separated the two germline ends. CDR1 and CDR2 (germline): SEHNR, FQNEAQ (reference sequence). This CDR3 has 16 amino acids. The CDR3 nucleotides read TGTGCCAGCAGCTTAGTAGGCGGCTATAGCAATCAGCCCCAGCATTTT. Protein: CASSLVGGYSNQPQHF.

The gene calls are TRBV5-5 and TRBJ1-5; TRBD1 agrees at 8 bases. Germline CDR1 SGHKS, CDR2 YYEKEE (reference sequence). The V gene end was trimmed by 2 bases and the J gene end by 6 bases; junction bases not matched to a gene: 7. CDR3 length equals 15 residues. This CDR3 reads CASSFGQGSGQPQHF. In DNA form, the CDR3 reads TGTGCCAGCAGCTTTGGACAGGGTTCTGGTCAGCCCCAGCATTTT.

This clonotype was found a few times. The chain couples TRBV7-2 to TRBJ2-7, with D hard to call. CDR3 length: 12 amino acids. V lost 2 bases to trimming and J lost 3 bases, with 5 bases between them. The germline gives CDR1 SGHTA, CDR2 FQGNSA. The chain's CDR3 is CASSLFRYEQYF. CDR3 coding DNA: TGTGCCAGCAGCTTATTCCGCTACGAGCAGTACTTC.

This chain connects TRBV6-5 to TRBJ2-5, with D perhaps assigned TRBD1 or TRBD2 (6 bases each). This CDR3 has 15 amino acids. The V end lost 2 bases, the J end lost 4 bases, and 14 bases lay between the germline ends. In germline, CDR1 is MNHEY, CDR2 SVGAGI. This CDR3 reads CASSYGGPRGETQYF. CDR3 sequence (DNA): TGTGCCAGCAGTTACGGGGGGCCCCGAGGAGAGACCCAGTACTTC.

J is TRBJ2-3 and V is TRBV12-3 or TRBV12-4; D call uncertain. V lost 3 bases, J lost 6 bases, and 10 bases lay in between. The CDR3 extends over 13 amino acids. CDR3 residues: CASSFWYPDTQYF. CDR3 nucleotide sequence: TGTGCCAGCAGTTTCTGGTACCCGGATACGCAGTATTTT.

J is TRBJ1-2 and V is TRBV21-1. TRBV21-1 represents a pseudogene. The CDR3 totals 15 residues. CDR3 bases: TGTGCCAGCAAACCGGGACTCCCAGCCCTCTATGGCTACACCTTC. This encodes CASKPGLPALYGYTF.

The CDR3 here is CASNQSGSSPAAYGYTF. DNA of the CDR3: TGTGCCAGCAACCAAAGTGGGAGTAGTCCCGCGGCGTATGGCTACACCTTC. The chain combines TRBV21-1 with TRBJ1-2. TRBV21-1 is designated a pseudogene. CDR3 length: 17 amino acids.

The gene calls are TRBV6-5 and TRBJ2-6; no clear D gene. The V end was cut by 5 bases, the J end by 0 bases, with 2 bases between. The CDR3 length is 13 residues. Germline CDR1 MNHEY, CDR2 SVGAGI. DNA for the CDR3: TGTGCCAGCAGTAGCTCTGGGGCCAACGTCCTGACTTTC. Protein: CASSSSGANVLTF.

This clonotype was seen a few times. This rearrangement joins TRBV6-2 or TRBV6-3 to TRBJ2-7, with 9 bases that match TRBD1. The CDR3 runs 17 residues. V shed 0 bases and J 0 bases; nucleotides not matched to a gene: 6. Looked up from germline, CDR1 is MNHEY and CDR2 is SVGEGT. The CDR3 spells CASSYSGRTGASYEQYF. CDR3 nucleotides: TGTGCCAGCAGTTACTCGGGAAGGACAGGGGCCTCCTACGAGCAGTACTTC.

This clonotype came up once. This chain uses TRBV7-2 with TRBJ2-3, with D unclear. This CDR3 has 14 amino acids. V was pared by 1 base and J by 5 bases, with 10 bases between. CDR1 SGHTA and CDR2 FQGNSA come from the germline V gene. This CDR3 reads CASSLGMGVDTQYF. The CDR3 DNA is TGTGCCAGCAGCTTAGGGATGGGTGTAGATACGCAGTATTTT.

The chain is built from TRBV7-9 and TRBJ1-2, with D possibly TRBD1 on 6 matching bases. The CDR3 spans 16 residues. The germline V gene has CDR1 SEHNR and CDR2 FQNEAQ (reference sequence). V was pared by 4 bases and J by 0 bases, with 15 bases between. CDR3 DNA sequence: TGTGCCAGCAGCTACTGGGGGCAGATAGCTAACTATGGCTACACCTTC. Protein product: CASSYWGQIANYGYTF.

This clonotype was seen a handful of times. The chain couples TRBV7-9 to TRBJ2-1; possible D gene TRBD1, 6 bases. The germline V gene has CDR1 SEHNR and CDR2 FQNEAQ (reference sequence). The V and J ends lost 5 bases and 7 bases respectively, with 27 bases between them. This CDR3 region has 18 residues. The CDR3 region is CASSATRLQGPATNEQFF. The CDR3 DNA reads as TGTGCCAGCAGCGCCACTAGATTACAGGGCCCGGCAACTAATGAGCAGTTCTTC.

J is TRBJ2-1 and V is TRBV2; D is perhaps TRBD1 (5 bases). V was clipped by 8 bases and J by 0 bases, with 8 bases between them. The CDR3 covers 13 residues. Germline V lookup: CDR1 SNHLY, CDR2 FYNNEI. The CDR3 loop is CASGASSYNEQFF. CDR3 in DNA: TGTGCCAGCGGGGCCAGCTCCTACAATGAGCAGTTCTTC.

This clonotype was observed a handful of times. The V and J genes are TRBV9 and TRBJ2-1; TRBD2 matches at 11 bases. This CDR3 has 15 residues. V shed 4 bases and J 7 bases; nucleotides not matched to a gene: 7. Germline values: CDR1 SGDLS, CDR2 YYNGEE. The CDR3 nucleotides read TGTGCCAGCAGCCCGGGACTAGCGGAACCAAATGAGCAGTTCTTC. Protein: CASSPGLAEPNEQFF.

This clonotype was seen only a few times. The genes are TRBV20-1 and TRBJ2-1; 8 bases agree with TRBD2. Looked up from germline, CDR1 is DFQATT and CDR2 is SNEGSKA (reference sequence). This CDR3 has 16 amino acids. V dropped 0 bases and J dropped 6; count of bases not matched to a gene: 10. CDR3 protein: CSARDPSGGAPNEQFF. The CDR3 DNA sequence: TGCAGTGCTAGAGATCCGAGCGGGGGCGCTCCCAATGAGCAGTTCTTC.

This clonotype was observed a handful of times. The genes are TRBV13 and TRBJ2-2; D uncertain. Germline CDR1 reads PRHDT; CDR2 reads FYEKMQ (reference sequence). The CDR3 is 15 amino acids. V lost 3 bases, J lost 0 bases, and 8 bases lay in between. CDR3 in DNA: TGTGCCAGCAGCTTTGGCAGCCCGAACACCGGGGAGCTGTTTTTT. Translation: CASSFGSPNTGELFF.

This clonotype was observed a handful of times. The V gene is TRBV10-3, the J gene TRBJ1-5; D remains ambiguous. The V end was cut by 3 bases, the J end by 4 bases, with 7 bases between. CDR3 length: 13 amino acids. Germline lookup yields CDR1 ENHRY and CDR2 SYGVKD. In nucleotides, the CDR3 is TGTGCCATCAGTGAAAGTTTGAATCAGCCCCAGCATTTT. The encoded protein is CAISESLNQPQHF.

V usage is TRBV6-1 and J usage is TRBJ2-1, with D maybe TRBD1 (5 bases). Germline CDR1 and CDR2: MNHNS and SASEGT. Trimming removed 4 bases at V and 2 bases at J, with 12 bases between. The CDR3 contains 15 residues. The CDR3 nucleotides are TGTGCCAGCAGTGTTGGGGCTACGCCCTACAATGAGCAGTTCTTC. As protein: CASSVGATPYNEQFF.

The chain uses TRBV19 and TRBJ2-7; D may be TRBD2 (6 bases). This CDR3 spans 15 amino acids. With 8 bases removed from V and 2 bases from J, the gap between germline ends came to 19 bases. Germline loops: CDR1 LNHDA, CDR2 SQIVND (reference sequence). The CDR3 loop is CASALVVAGTYEQYF. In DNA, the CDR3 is TGTGCCAGTGCGCTCGTCGTCGCGGGAACCTACGAGCAGTACTTC.

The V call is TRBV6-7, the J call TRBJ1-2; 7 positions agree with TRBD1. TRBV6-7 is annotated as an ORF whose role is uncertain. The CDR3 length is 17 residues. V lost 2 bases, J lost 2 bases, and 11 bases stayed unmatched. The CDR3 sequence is CASSYHVWGTVNYGYTF. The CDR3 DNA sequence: TGTGCCAGCAGTTACCACGTTTGGGGGACAGTAAACTATGGCTACACCTTC.

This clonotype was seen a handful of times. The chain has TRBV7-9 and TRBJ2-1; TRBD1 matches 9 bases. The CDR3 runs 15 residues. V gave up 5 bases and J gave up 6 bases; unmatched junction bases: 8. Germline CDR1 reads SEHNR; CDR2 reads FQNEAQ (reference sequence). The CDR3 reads CASSPPDRGINEQFF. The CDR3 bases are TGTGCCAGCAGCCCCCCGGACAGGGGAATCAATGAGCAGTTCTTC.

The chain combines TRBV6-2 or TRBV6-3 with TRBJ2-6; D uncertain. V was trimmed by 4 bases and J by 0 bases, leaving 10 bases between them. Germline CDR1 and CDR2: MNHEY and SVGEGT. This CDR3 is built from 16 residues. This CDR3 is CASSSRSSSGANVLTF. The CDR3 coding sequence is TGTGCCAGCAGTTCACGGTCCAGCTCTGGGGCCAACGTCCTGACTTTC.

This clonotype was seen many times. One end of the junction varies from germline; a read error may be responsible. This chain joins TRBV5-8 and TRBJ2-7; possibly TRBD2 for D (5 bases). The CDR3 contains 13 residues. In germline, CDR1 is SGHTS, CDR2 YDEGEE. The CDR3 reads CASSDTLSGIVMF. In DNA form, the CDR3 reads TGTGCCAGCAGCGACACTTTGTCGGGGATTGTTATGTTC.

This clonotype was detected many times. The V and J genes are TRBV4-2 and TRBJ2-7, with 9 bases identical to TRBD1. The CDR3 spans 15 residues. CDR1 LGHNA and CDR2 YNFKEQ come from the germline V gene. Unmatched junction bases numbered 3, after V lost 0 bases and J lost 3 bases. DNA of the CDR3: TGTGCCAGCAGCCAAGATCCGGGACAGGGCTACGAGCAGTACTTC. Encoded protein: CASSQDPGQGYEQYF.

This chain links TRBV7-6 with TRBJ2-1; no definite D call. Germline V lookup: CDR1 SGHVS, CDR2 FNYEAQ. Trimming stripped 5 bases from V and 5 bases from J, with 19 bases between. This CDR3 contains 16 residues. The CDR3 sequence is CASSPSLLTDHNEQFF. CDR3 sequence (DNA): TGTGCCAGCAGCCCCTCACTATTAACGGACCACAATGAGCAGTTCTTC. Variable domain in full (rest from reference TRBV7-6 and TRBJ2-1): GAGVSQSPRYKVTKRGQDVALRCDPISGHVSLYWYRQALGQGPEFLTYFNYEAQQDKSGLPNDRFSAERPEGSISTLTIQRTEQRDSAMYRCASSPSLLTDHNEQFFGPGTRLTVL.

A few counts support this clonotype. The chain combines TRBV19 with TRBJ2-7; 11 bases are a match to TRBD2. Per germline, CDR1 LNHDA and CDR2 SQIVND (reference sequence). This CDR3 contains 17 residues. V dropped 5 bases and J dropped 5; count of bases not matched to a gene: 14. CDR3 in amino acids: CASSLTLLAGGRHEQYF. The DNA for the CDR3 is TGTGCCAGTAGTCTCACCCTTCTAGCGGGAGGCCGCCACGAGCAGTACTTC.

The CDR3 nucleotides read TGTGCCAGCAGTTACTTGGGTTCCTATGGCTACACCTTC. Its translation is CASSYLGSYGYTF. The chain combines TRBV6-5 with TRBJ1-2; no reliable D call. The CDR3 is 13 residues long. V was clipped by 1 base and J by 4 bases, with 7 bases between them. Germline V gene lookup returns CDR1 MNHEY and CDR2 SVGAGI.